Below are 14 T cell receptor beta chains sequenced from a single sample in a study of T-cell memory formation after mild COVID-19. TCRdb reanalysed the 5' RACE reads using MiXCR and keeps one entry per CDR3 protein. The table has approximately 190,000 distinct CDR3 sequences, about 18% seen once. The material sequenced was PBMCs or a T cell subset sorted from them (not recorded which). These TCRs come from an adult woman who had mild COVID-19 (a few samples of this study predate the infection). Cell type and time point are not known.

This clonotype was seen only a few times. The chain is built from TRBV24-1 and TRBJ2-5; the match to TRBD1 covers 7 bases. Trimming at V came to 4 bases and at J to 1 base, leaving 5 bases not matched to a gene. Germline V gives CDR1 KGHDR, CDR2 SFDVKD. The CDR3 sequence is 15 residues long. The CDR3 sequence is CATSDGRGSQETQYF. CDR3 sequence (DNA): TGTGCCACCAGTGACGGCAGGGGGTCCCAAGAGACCCAGTACTTC.

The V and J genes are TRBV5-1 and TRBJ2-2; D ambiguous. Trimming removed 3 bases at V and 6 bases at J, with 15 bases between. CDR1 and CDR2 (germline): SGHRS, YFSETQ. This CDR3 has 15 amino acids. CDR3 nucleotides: TGCGCCAGCAGCTCCCAGGAAGGGAAGGCCGGGGAGCTGTTTTTT. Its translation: CASSSQEGKAGELFF.

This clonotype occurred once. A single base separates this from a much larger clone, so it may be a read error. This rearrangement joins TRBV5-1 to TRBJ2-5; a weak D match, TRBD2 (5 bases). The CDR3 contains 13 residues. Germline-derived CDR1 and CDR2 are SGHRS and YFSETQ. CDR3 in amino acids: CASILRAGETQYF. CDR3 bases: TGCGCCAGCATCTTGAGGGCCGGAGAGACCCAGTACTTC.

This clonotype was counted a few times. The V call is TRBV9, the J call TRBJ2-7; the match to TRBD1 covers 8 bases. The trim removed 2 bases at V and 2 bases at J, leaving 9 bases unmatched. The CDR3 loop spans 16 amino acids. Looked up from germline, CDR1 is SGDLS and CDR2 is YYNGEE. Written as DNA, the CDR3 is TGTGCCAGCAGCGTCGGGCCCAGGGGGCGAGCCTACGAGCAGTACTTC. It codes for CASSVGPRGRAYEQYF.

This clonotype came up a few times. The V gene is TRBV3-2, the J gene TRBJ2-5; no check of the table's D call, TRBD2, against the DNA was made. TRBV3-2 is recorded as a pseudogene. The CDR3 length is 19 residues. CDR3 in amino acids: CASSPAPVWSSGKEETQYF. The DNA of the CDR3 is TGTGCCAGCAGCCCAGCCCCAGTATGGTCTAGCGGGAAGGAAGAGACCCAGTACTTC.

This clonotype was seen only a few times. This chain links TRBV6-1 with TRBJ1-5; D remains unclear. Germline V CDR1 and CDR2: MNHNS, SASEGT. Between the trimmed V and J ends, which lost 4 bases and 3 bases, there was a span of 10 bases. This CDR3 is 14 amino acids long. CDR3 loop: CASSVGRNNQPQHF. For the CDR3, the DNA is TGTGCCAGCAGTGTAGGGCGGAACAATCAGCCCCAGCATTTT.

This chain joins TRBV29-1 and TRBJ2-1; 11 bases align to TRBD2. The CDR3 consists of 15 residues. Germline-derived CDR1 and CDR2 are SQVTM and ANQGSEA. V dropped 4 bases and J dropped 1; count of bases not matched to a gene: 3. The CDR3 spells CSVAPSGGSYNEQFF. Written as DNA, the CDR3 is TGCAGCGTTGCTCCTAGCGGGGGGTCCTACAATGAGCAGTTCTTC.

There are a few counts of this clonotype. CDR3 residues: CASSPRFSVYEQYF. The CDR3 region has the DNA TGTGCCAGCAGCCCCCGGTTTAGCGTCTACGAGCAGTACTTC. The chain employs TRBV7-2 and TRBJ2-7, with D possibly being TRBD2 (5 bases). The CDR3 length is 14 residues. V was shortened by 5 bases and J by 3 bases, with 14 bases between the two germline ends. From germline, CDR1 is SGHTA and CDR2 FQGNSA.

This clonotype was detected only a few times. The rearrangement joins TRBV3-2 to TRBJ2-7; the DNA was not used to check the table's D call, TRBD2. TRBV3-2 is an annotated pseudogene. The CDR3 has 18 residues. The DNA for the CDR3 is TGTGCCAGCAGCCAAGATCGGACTAGCGGGCCGAGCTCCTACGAGCAGTACTTC. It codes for CASSQDRTSGPSSYEQYF.

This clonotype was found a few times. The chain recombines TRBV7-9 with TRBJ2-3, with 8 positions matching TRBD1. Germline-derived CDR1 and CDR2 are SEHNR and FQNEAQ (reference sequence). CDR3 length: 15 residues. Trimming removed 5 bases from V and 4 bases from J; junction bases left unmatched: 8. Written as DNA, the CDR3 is TGTGCCAGCAGCACCAGAGGACAGGGTGCAGATACGCAGTATTTT. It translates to CASSTRGQGADTQYF.

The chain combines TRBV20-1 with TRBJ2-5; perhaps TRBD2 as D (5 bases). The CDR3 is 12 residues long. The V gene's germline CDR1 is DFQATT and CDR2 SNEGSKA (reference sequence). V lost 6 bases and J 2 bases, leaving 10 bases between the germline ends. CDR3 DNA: TGCAGTGCATCTAGCCGGCAAGAGACCCAGTACTTC. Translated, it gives CSASSRQETQYF.

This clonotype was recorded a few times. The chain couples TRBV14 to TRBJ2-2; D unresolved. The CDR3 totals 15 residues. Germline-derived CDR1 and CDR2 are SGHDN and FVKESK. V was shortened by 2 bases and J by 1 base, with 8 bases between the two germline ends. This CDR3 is CASSQKTVNTGELFF. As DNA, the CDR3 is TGTGCCAGCAGCCAAAAGACGGTGAACACCGGGGAGCTGTTTTTT.

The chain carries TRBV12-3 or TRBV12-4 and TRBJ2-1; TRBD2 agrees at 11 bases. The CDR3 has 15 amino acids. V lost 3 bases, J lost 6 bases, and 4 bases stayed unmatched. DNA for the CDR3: TGTGCCAGCAGTTTTGTACTAGCGGGGGCCAATGAGCAGTTCTTC. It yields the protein CASSFVLAGANEQFF.

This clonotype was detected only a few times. The CDR3 here is CASSPGTLYNEQFF. The CDR3 DNA reads TGTGCCAGCTCACCCGGGACTCTTTACAATGAGCAGTTCTTC. The V call is TRBV18, the J call TRBJ2-1; weak D call: TRBD2 (6 bases). CDR3 length: 14 residues. Germline CDR1 reads KGHSH; CDR2 reads LQKENI. The germline V and J ends were trimmed by 3 bases and 4 bases, with 10 bases remaining between them.